These 19 T cell receptor beta chains were all obtained from the same sample, sequenced in a study of identical twins. MiXCR was run by TCRdb on the 5' RACE reads, yielding one entry per CDR3 protein. The table shows nearly 900,000 distinct CDR3 sequences, with about 12% occurring only once. In addition, the sample was reused for a study of yellow fever vaccine responses in identical twins.

Sequenced input: PBMCs. These receptors all come from a young woman in good health.

The chain employs TRBV2 and TRBJ1-5, with D unclear. Trimming took off 5 bases at V and 0 bases at J, with 8 bases between the two ends. The CDR3 runs to 14 residues. Germline assignment: CDR1 SNHLY and CDR2 FYNNEI. The chain's CDR3 is CASSSWGSNQPQHF. The CDR3 DNA follows: TGTGCCAGCAGTTCTTGGGGTAGCAATCAGCCCCAGCATTTT.

The chain's CDR3 is CASSPQSLLQETQYF. CDR3 nucleotides: TGCGCCAGCAGCCCGCAATCCCTTCTACAAGAGACCCAGTACTTC. The chain recombines TRBV5-1 with TRBJ2-5; D gene unclear. CDR1 and CDR2 from the germline V gene are SGHRS and YFSETQ. The V gene lost 4 bases and the J gene lost 2 bases, with 15 bases spanning the gap. The CDR3 is made up of 15 amino acids. Full variable domain (missing parts from reference TRBV5-1 and TRBJ2-5): KAGVTQTPRYLIKTRGQQVTLSCSPISGHRSVSWYQQTPGQGLQFLFEYFSETQRNKGNFPGRFSGRQFSNSRSEMNVSTLELGDSALYLCASSPQSLLQETQYFGPGTRLLVL.

The chain is built from TRBV20-1 and TRBJ2-6; no definite D call. The CDR3 loop spans 15 amino acids. CDR1 and CDR2 (germline): DFQATT, SNEGSKA (reference sequence). The V end was cut by 6 bases, the J end by 0 bases, with 12 bases between. The CDR3 spells CSATGPFSGANVLTF. CDR3 sequence (DNA): TGCAGTGCCACTGGACCATTCTCTGGGGCCAACGTCCTGACTTTC.

This clonotype has more than one count but fewer than ten. The gene calls are TRBV5-1 and TRBJ2-6; no firm D call. V gave up 4 bases and J gave up 2 bases, with 10 bases separating them. Germline V gene sequence: CDR1 SGHRS, CDR2 YFSETQ. The CDR3 has 15 amino acids. Written as DNA, the CDR3 is TGCGCCAGCAGCCCATGGAACACTGGGGCCAACGTCCTGACTTTC. Translation: CASSPWNTGANVLTF.

This clonotype was picked up a small number of times. V is TRBV25-1 and J is TRBJ1-4, with D possibly TRBD1 on 5 matching bases. Germline assignment: CDR1 MGHDK and CDR2 SYGVNS. This CDR3 spans 16 amino acids. Between the trimmed V and J ends, which lost 3 bases and 11 bases, there was a span of 22 bases. In nucleotides, the CDR3 is TGTGCCAGCAGTGATTTAAGACGGGGCCCCAATGTGAAACTGTTTTTT. Its translation is CASSDLRRGPNVKLFF.

This clonotype was detected only a few times. V and J are TRBV4-1 and TRBJ2-7; 8 nucleotides line up with TRBD2. V lost 4 bases, J lost 2 bases, and 16 bases stayed unmatched. The germline V gene has CDR1 MGHRA and CDR2 YSYEKL. The CDR3 has 18 amino acids. The CDR3 region is CASSPQPGLGGVTYEQYF. The DNA for the CDR3 is TGCGCCAGCAGCCCACAACCGGGACTCGGGGGGGTAACCTACGAGCAGTACTTC.

The chain couples TRBV19 to TRBJ2-7; D gene uncertain. Germline CDR1 reads LNHDA; CDR2 reads SQIVND (reference sequence). Trimming took 5 bases from V and 0 from J, leaving 14 bases between them. The CDR3 extends over 15 amino acids. CDR3 protein: CASSPGTISSYEQYF. CDR3 bases: TGTGCCAGTAGTCCGGGTACAATTTCCTCCTACGAGCAGTACTTC.

This clonotype has only a few counts. The chain recombines TRBV15 with TRBJ2-5; no clear D. Germline V lookup: CDR1 LNHNV, CDR2 YYDKDF (reference sequence). The CDR3 spans 14 residues. The V end was cut by 1 base, the J end by 3 bases, with 9 bases between. CDR3 nucleotide sequence: TGTGCCACCAGCAGAGTCGCAGTTGAAGAGACCCAGTACTTC. It is translated as CATSRVAVEETQYF.

This clonotype has more than one count but fewer than ten. The chain uses TRBV7-9 and TRBJ1-1; tentative D call: TRBD1 (5 bases). This CDR3 is 16 amino acids long. Looked up from germline, CDR1 is SEHNR and CDR2 is FQNEAQ (reference sequence). Trimming cost V 2 bases and J 10 bases, with 23 bases left between them. In nucleotides, the CDR3 is TGTGCCAGCAGCTTAAGAATGGGGCAGAAGGTGGCCGGAGCTTTCTTT. Translating gives CASSLRMGQKVAGAFF.

Only a few counts were recorded for this clonotype. V is TRBV20-1 and J is TRBJ2-1; D is ambiguous. The CDR3 spans 13 residues. Trimming left V 3 bases short and J 2 bases short, with 8 bases between. The germline V gene has CDR1 DFQATT and CDR2 SNEGSKA (reference sequence). The CDR3 DNA reads as TGCAGTGCTAGTCCGGCGACCTACAATGAGCAGTTCTTC. Translating it yields CSASPATYNEQFF.

This clonotype was observed a few times. V usage is TRBV4-1 and J usage is TRBJ2-1; weak D call: TRBD2 (5 bases). The V gene's germline CDR1 is MGHRA and CDR2 YSYEKL. This CDR3 has 12 amino acids. V was trimmed by 4 bases and J by 14 bases, leaving 15 bases between them. The CDR3: CASSRGGPVEFF. DNA of the CDR3: TGCGCCAGCAGCCGTGGAGGCCCAGTTGAGTTCTTC.

This clonotype has just a few counts. The chain recombines TRBV6-1 with TRBJ1-1; D call uncertain. V lost 3 bases to trimming and J lost 6 bases, with 11 bases between them. Germline assignment: CDR1 MNHNS and CDR2 SASEGT. The CDR3 totals 13 residues. The CDR3 is CASSDWEGAEAFF. In DNA form, the CDR3 reads TGTGCCAGCAGTGATTGGGAGGGAGCTGAAGCTTTCTTT.

This clonotype was seen ten or more times. The J gene is TRBJ2-2, the V gene TRBV7-8; D is ambiguous. The V gene's germline CDR1 is SGHVS and CDR2 FQNEAQ. V gave up 5 bases and J gave up 0 bases, with 7 bases separating them. The CDR3 runs to 14 residues. The CDR3 nucleotides read TGTGCCAGCAGCCCCTACACGAACACCGGGGAGCTGTTTTTT. This sequence encodes CASSPYTNTGELFF.

This clonotype was counted only a few times. This chain connects TRBV7-2 to TRBJ1-2; D call uncertain. Trimming left V 5 bases short and J 4 bases short, with 11 bases between. CDR3 size: 13 residues. Germline assignment: CDR1 SGHTA and CDR2 FQGNSA. The CDR3, as DNA: TGTGCCAGCAGCCCCCCCAGTGTCTATGGCTACACCTTC. Translating it yields CASSPPSVYGYTF.

This clonotype was seen repeatedly, ten times or more. The gene calls are TRBV11-2 and TRBJ1-1, with D maybe TRBD1 (6 bases). V lost 2 bases to trimming and J lost 10 bases, with 17 bases between them. CDR1 and CDR2 from the germline V gene are SGHAT and FQNNGV. This CDR3 spans 14 amino acids. The CDR3 DNA reads as TGTGCCAGCAGCTTACGCGATGGAGGGGGTGCAGCTTTCTTT. It codes for CASSLRDGGGAAFF.

This clonotype was detected many times. This chain uses TRBV5-1 with TRBJ2-3, with TRBD2 as a possible D gene (5 bases). Per germline, CDR1 SGHRS and CDR2 YFSETQ. The CDR3 has 14 amino acids. Trimming shortened V by 7 bases and J by 2 bases, and 14 bases separated the two germline ends. The CDR3 loop is CASGVTGNTDTQYF. CDR3 bases: TGCGCCAGCGGGGTGACGGGGAACACAGATACGCAGTATTTT.

This clonotype has only a few counts. The chain combines TRBV24-1 with TRBJ2-1; perhaps D is TRBD1 or TRBD2 (5 bases each). This CDR3 spans 18 amino acids. V was pared by 4 bases and J by 5 bases, with 23 bases between. Germline values: CDR1 KGHDR, CDR2 SFDVKD. The chain's CDR3 is CATSDPGRSTGLNNEQFF. CDR3 sequence (DNA): TGTGCCACCAGTGACCCCGGAAGGAGTACAGGACTCAACAATGAGCAGTTCTTC.

The chain recombines TRBV10-3 with TRBJ2-5; D ambiguous. This CDR3 contains 13 residues. Per the germline V gene, CDR1 is ENHRY and CDR2 is SYGVKD. V lost 3 bases and J lost 1, with 6 bases in between. The CDR3 reads CAISDVPQETQYF. The CDR3 DNA follows: TGTGCCATCAGTGACGTCCCCCAAGAGACCCAGTACTTC.

The genes are TRBV3-1 and TRBJ2-3; TRBD2 matches 10 bases. Germline CDR1 and CDR2: LGHDT and YNNKEL (reference sequence). V trimming: 3 bases; J trimming: 2 bases; junction bases outside the gene matches: 2. This CDR3 has 15 amino acids. CDR3 sequence: CASSHLAGVTDTQYF. DNA for the CDR3: TGTGCCAGCAGCCACCTAGCGGGAGTCACAGATACGCAGTATTTT.